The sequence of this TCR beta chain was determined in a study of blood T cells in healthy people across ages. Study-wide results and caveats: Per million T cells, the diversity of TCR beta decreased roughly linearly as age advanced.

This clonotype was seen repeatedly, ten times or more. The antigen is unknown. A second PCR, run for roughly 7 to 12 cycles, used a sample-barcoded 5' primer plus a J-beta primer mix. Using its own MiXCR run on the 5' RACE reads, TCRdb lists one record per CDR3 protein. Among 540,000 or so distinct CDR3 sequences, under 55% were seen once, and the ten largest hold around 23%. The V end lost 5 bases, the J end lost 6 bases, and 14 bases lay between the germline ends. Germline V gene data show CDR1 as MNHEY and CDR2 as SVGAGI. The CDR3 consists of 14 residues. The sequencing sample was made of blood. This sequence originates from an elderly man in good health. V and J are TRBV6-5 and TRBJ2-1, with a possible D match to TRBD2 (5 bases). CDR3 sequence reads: CASSTRGLPNEQFF. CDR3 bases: TGTGCCAGCAGTACCCGTGGACTCCCCAATGAGCAGTTCTTC.